Below, 6 T cell receptor beta chains from the same sample are listed, as sequenced in a study of early T cells in non-severe SARS-CoV-2 infection. TCRdb called the 5' RACE reads again in MiXCR, with one record for every CDR3 protein. Of about 89,000 distinct CDR3 sequences in the sample, around 15% are singletons; the top ten hold about 0.58%. The sequenced sample consisted of whole blood. These receptors were taken from an adult who was a healthcare worker with PCR-confirmed SARS-CoV-2 infection or an uninfected control (not recorded which).

This clonotype was found a few times. This chain joins TRBV9 and TRBJ1-3, with unresolved D. V was shortened by 0 bases and J by 4 bases, with 17 bases between the two germline ends. Germline V gene lookup returns CDR1 SGDLS and CDR2 YYNGEE. The CDR3 covers 17 residues. The CDR3 DNA is TGTGCCAGCAGCGTAGAACAGTCAACCTTCGGAGGAAACACCATATATTTT. It is translated as CASSVEQSTFGGNTIYF.

This clonotype occurred a few times. The V and J genes are TRBV7-9 and TRBJ2-7, with D perhaps matching TRBD1 (6 bases). This CDR3 is 15 amino acids long. Trimming left V 5 bases short and J 0 bases short, with 14 bases between. Per the germline V gene, CDR1 is SEHNR and CDR2 is FQNEAQ (reference sequence). This CDR3 reads CASSKDTGSSYEQYV. CDR3 bases: TGTGCCAGCAGCAAGGACACAGGGTCCTCCTACGAGCAGTACGTC.

The V and J genes are TRBV3-1 and TRBJ2-1; 9 bases line up with TRBD1. Germline CDR1 is LGHDT and CDR2 is YNNKEL (reference sequence). The V segment lost 2 bases and the J segment 9 bases; nucleotides outside the gene matches: 5. This CDR3 region has 14 residues. CDR3 sequence (DNA): TGTGCCAGCAGCCAACAGGGACAGGGTGGTGAGCAGTTCTTC. Translated, it gives CASSQQGQGGEQFF.

This clonotype was picked up many times. This sequence joins TRBV29-1 and TRBJ1-1; TRBD1 aligns across 8 bases. Germline values: CDR1 SQVTM, CDR2 ANQGSEA. Losses at the gene ends were 6 bases for V and 0 bases for J; bases not matched to a gene: 9. This CDR3 spans 15 amino acids. The CDR3: CSVETGAKMNTEAFF. CDR3 in DNA: TGCAGCGTGGAGACAGGGGCGAAAATGAACACTGAAGCTTTCTTT.

This clonotype was counted at least ten times. The genes are TRBV6-5 and TRBJ2-2; 10 positions match TRBD1. V lost 4 bases to trimming and J lost 6 bases; unmatched junction nucleotides: 8. Germline V gene data show CDR1 as MNHEY and CDR2 as SVGAGI. CDR3 length: 16 amino acids. CDR3 coding DNA: TGTGCCAGCAGTTGGACCGGGACAGGGGCCGCCGGGGAGCTGTTTTTT. This translates into CASSWTGTGAAGELFF.

This clonotype was seen at least ten times. This rearrangement joins TRBV5-1 to TRBJ2-1; D is ambiguous. This CDR3 has 15 amino acids. Germline-derived CDR1 and CDR2 are SGHRS and YFSETQ. The V end was cut by 2 bases, the J end by 4 bases, with 13 bases between. CDR3 nucleotides: TGCGCCAGCAGCTTCGGGCTGGAAGTTTACAATGAGCAGTTCTTC. Residues: CASSFGLEVYNEQFF.